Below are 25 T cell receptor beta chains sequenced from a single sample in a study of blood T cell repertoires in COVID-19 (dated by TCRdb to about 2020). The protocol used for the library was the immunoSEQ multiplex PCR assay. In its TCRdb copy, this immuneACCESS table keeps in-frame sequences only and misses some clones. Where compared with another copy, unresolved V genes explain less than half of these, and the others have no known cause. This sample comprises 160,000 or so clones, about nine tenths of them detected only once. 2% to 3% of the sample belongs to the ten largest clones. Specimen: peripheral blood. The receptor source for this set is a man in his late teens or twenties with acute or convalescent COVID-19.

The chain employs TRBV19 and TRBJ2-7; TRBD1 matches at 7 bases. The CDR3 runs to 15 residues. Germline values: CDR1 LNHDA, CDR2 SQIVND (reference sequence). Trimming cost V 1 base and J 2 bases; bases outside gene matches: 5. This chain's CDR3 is CASSIGQGHTYEQYF. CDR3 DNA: TGTGCCAGTAGTATAGGACAGGGCCATACCTACGAGCAGTACTTC.

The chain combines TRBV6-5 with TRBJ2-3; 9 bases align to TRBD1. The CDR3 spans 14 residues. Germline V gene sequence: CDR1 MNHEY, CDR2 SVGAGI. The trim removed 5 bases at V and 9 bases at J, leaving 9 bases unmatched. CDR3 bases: TGTGCCAGCAGTCTAAGGGACAGGGAAAAAACGCAGTATTTT. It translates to CASSLRDREKTQYF.

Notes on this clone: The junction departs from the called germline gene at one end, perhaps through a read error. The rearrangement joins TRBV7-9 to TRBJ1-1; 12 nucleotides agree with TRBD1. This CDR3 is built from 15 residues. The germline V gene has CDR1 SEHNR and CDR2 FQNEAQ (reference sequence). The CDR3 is CASSTQPSGTGGTRF. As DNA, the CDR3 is TGTGCCAGCAGCACCCAACCCTCCGGGACAGGGGGCACCAGATTT. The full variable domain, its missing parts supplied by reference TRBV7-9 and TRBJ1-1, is DTGVSQNPRHKITKRGQNVTFRCDPISEHNRLYWYRQTLGQGPEFLTYFQNEAQLEKSRLLSDRFSAERPKGSFSTLEIQRTEQGDSAMYLCASSTQPSGTGGTRFGQGTRLTVV.

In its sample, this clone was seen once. The CDR3 region is CASSFSSGNTEAFF. CDR3 in DNA: TGTGCCAGCAGCTTTTCCAGTGGGAACACTGAAGCTTTCTTT. This chain links TRBV7-2 with TRBJ1-1, with D hard to call. V gave up 3 bases and J gave up 1 base, with 9 bases separating them. CDR1 is SGHTA, CDR2 FQGNSA, per germline. This CDR3 region has 14 residues.

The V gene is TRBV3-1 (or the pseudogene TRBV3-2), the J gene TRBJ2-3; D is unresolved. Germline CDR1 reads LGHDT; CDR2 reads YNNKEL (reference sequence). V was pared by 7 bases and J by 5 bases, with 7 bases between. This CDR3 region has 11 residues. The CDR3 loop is CASKELDTQYF. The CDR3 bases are TGTGCCAGCAAAGAGTTAGATACGCAGTATTTT.

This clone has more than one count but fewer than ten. The CDR3 loop is CSAMRGDGYTF. CDR3 nucleotide sequence: TGCAGTGCCATGCGCGGCGATGGCTACACCTTC. The rearrangement links TRBV20-1 to TRBJ1-2; no clear D. V gave up 6 bases and J gave up 6 bases, with 11 bases separating them. This CDR3 is built from 11 residues. The germline V gene has CDR1 DFQATT and CDR2 SNEGSKA (reference sequence).

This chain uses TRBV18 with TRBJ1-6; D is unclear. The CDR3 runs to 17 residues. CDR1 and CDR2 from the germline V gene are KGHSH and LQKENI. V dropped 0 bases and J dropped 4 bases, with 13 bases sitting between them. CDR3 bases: TGTGCCAGCTCACCACCCAGAATAACCGGGTATAATTCACCCCTCCACTTT. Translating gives CASSPPRITGYNSPLHF. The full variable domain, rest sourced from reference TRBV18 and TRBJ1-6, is NAGVMQNPRHLVRRRGQEARLRCSPMKGHSHVYWYRQLPEEGLKFMVYLQKENIIDESGMPKERFSAEFPKEGPSILRIQQVVRGDSAAYFCASSPPRITGYNSPLHFGNGTRLTVT.

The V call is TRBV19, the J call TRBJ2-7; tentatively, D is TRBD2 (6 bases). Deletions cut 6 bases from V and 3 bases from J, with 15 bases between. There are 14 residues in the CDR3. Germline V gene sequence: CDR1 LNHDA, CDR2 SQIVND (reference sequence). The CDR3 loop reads CASSKKGGSYEQYF. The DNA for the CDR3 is TGTGCCAGTAGCAAAAAAGGAGGGAGCTACGAGCAGTACTTC.

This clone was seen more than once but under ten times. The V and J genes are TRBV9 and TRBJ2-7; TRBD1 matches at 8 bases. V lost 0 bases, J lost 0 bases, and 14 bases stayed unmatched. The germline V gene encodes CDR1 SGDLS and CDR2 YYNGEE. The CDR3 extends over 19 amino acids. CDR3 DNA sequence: TGTGCCAGCAGCGTAGGGACAGGGACTTCCTTAGCCAACTCCTACGAGCAGTACTTC. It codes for CASSVGTGTSLANSYEQYF. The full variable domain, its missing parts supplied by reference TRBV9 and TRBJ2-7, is DSGVTQTPKHLITATGQRVTLRCSPRSGDLSVYWYQQSLDQGLQFLIQYYNGEERAKGNILERFSAQQFPDLHSELNLSSLELGDSALYFCASSVGTGTSLANSYEQYFGPGTRLTVT.

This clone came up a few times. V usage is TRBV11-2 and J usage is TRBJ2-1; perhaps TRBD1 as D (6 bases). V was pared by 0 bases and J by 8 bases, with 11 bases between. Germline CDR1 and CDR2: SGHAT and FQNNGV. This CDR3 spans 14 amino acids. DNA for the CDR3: TGTGCCAGCAGCTTAGATCTTGGGGGCGATGAGCAGTTCTTC. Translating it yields CASSLDLGGDEQFF.

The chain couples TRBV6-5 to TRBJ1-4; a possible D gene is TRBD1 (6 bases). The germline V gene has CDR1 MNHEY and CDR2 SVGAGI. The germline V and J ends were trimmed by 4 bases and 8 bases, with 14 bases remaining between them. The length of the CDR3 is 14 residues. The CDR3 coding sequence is TGTGCCAGCAGTTTACAGGGAAGTAACGAAAAACTGTTTTTT. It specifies CASSLQGSNEKLFF.

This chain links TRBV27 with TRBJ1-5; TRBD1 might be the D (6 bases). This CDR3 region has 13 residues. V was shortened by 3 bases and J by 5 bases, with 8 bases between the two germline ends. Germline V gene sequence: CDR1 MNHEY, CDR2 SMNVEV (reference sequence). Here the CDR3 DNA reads TGTGCCAGCAGTTTCGGACAGCATCAGCCCCAGCATTTT. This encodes CASSFGQHQPQHF.

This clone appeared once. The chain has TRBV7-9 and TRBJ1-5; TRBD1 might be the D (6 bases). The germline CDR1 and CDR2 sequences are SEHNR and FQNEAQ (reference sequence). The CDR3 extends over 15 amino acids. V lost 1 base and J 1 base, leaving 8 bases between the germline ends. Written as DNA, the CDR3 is TGTGCCAGCAGCTTAGAGGGGGAGAGCAATCAGCCCCAGCATTTT. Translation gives CASSLEGESNQPQHF.

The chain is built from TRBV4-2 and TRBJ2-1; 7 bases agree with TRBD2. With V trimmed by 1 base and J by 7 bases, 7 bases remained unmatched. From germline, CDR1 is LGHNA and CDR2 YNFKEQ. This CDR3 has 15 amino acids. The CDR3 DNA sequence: TGTGCCAGCAGCCAAGTGGGGGGGTTAGGGAATGAGCAGTTCTTC. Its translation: CASSQVGGLGNEQFF.

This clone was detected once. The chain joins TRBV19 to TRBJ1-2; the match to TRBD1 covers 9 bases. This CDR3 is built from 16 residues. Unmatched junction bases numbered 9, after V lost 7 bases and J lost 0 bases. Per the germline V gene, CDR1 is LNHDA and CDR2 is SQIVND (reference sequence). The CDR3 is CASTNTGGSPNYGYTF. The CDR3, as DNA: TGTGCCAGTACCAATACAGGGGGCAGTCCTAACTATGGCTACACCTTC.

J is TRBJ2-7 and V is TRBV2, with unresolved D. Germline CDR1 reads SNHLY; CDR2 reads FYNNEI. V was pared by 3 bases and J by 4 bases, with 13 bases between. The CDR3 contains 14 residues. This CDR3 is CASSEAAHTYEQYF. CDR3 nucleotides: TGTGCCAGCAGTGAGGCAGCGCATACTTACGAGCAGTACTTC.

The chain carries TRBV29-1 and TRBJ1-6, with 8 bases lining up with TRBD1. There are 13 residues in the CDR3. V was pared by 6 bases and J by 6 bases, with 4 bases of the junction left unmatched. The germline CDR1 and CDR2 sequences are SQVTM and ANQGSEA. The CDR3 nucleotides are TGCAGCGTCCGGGACAGGCTTAATTCACCCCTCCACTTT. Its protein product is CSVRDRLNSPLHF.

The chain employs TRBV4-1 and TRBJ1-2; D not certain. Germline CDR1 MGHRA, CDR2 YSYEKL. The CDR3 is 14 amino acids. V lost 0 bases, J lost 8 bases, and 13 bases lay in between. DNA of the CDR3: TGCGCCAGCAGCCAAGATGCGGGTCTTGGGGGCTACACCTTC. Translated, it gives CASSQDAGLGGYTF.

This CDR3 reads CASSLEGIRANQPQHF. The DNA for the CDR3 is TGTGCCAGCAGTTTGGAGGGCATCAGAGCCAATCAGCCCCAGCATTTT. The rearrangement joins TRBV27 to TRBJ1-5, with D unresolved. The V end was cut by 3 bases, the J end by 3 bases, with 15 bases between. Per the germline V gene, CDR1 is MNHEY and CDR2 is SMNVEV (reference sequence). The CDR3 consists of 16 residues.

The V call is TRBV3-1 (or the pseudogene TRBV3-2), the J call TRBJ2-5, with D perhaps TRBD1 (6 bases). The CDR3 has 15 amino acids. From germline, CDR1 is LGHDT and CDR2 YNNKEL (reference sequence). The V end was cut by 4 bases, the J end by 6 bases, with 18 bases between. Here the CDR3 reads CASSPLRDRRKTQYF. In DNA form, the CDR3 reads TGTGCCAGCAGCCCCCTGAGAGACAGGCGGAAGACCCAGTACTTC.

The CDR3 loop reads CASSLGESSYNSPLHF. In DNA, the CDR3 is TGTGCCAGCAGCTTAGGGGAGAGCTCCTATAATTCACCCCTCCACTTT. The V call is TRBV7-8, the J call TRBJ1-6; D is unresolved. CDR3 length: 16 residues. Trimming pared 1 base from V and 0 bases from J, leaving 7 bases between. From germline, CDR1 is SGHVS and CDR2 FQNEAQ.

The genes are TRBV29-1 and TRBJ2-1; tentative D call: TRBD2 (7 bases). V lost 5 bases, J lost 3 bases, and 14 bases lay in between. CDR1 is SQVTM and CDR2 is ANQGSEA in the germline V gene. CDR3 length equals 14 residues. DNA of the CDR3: TGCAGCGTTCCCCCAGGGGAGGGCTACAATGAGCAGTTCTTC. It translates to CSVPPGEGYNEQFF.

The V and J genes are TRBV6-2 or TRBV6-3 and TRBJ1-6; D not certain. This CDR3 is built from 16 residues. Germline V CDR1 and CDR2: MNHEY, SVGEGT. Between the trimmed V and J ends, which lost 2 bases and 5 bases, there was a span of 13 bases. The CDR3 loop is CASSYPAAKDNSPLHF. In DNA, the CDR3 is TGTGCCAGCAGTTACCCCGCGGCGAAAGATAATTCACCCCTCCACTTT.

The DNA for the CDR3 is TGTGCCAGCTCTCCGGACAGGGAGGACTATGGCTACACCTTC. This encodes CASSPDREDYGYTF. This rearrangement joins TRBV18 to TRBJ1-2; 8 nucleotides match TRBD1. V lost 6 bases, J lost 3 bases, and 6 bases stayed unmatched. The V gene's germline CDR1 is KGHSH and CDR2 LQKENI. This CDR3 has 14 amino acids.

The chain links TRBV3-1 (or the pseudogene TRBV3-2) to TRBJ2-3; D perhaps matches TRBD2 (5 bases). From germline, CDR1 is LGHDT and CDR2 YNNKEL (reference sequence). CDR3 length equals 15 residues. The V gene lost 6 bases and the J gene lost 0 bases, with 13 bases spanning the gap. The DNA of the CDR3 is TGTGCCAGCAGGGCAGGACTCTCTAGCACAGATACGCAGTATTTT. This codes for CASRAGLSSTDTQYF.